This T cell receptor beta chain stems from a study of T cells and Merkel cell carcinoma outcomes. V lost 10 bases, J lost 1 base, and 18 bases lay in between. CDR3 length: 15 amino acids. Germline V lookup: CDR1 SGHRS, CDR2 YFSETQ. This clone was picked up a small number of times. Using immunoSEQ multiplex PCR, the repertoire was profiled, and TCRdb retains in-frame clones only, with some absent. The sample has under 8,000 clones, 80% to 95% seen once. The TCR was taken from a human donor with Merkel cell carcinoma. What was sequenced was tumor tissue from Merkel cell carcinoma. V and J are TRBV5-1 and TRBJ1-5, with a tentative D call TRBD1 (5 bases). CDR3 residues: CAEGRVLLSNQPQHF. In DNA form, the CDR3 reads TGCGCCGAGGGGAGAGTGCTACTGAGCAATCAGCCCCAGCATTTT. Full variable domain (rest looked up from reference TRBV5-1 and TRBJ1-5): KAGVTQTPRYLIKTRGQQVTLSCSPISGHRSVSWYQQTPGQGLQFLFEYFSETQRNKGNFPGRFSGRQFSNSRSEMNVSTLELGDSALYLCAEGRVLLSNQPQHFGDGTRLSIL.